The 19 T cell receptor beta chains listed next were all sequenced from one sample in a study of T cells in women clearing cervical HPV infection. The assay was immunoSEQ multiplex PCR, and TCRdb's table has in-frame clones only and misses some. Its table records under 45,000 clones. The sequenced material came from blood buffy coat. The source of these receptors is a woman between 18 and 75 years old with a cervical HPV16 infection that either progressed to CIN3+ or cleared (not recorded which).

Of note for this clone: Coverage ceases 3 residues before the CDR3 finishes, and the germline J gene fills in the end. V usage is TRBV4-1 and J usage is TRBJ2-3; a possible D gene is TRBD1 (6 bases). The CDR3 has 16 residues. Germline V gene sequence: CDR1 MGHRA, CDR2 YSYEKL. The CDR3 DNA, read in part, is TGCGCCAGCAGCCAAAACCTGAGGACAGCCCAAGAGACG. This sequence encodes CASSQNLRTAQET. From start to end, the CDR3 is CASSQNLRTAQETQYF.

A word on this clone: Read data end 3 residues before the CDR3 end; the end is taken from the germline J gene. The J gene is TRBJ2-4, the V gene TRBV7-9, with TRBD1 matching over 9 bases. The CDR3 extends over 15 amino acids. The germline V gene encodes CDR1 SEHNR and CDR2 FQNEAQ (reference sequence). CDR3 protein: CASSLMGQGGYGQYF. The CDR3 bases that were read are TGTGCCAGCAGCTTAATGGGACAGGGCGGCTATGGT.

For this clone: The missing CDR3 end, 3 residues past where the read stops, is filled in from the germline J gene. The rearrangement joins TRBV10-3 to TRBJ1-2; D may be TRBD1 (6 bases). The CDR3 sequence is 12 residues long. Germline V CDR1 and CDR2: ENHRY, SYGVKD. V gave up 10 bases and J gave up 2 bases, with 11 bases separating them. CDR3 region: CATEDRNYGYTF. The CDR3 bases that were read are TGTGCCACCGAGGACAGAAACTATGGC.

The CDR3 is CASSEWGGRGGYTF. The sequenced part of the CDR3 DNA is TGTGCCAGCAGTGAATGGGGGGGGCGAGGCGGC. The chain joins TRBV2 to TRBJ1-2; the D gene is possibly TRBD1 (6 bases). The read ends 3 residues shy of where the CDR3 ends; the end is completed using the germline J gene. CDR1 is SNHLY, CDR2 FYNNEI, per germline. This CDR3 spans 14 amino acids.

Concerning this clone: The read terminates 3 residues before the CDR3 end, so the remaining end is supplied by the germline J gene. This chain uses TRBV10-3 with TRBJ2-7; 9 bases agree with TRBD2. This CDR3 region has 14 residues. Germline CDR1 ENHRY, CDR2 SYGVKD. J lost 0 bases, V lost 6 bases, and 3 bases had no gene match. The covered CDR3 bases are TGTGCCATCAGCCTTAGCGGGAGCTCCTACGAG. Protein: CAISLSGSSYE. The CDR3, in full, reads CAISLSGSSYEQYF.

Of note for this clone: The CDR3 end lies 3 residues beyond the end of the read and is filled in from the germline J gene. The chain has TRBV2 and TRBJ2-3; no firm D call. This CDR3 comprises 13 residues. Trimming removed 3 bases from V and 0 bases from J, with 4 bases in between. CDR1 and CDR2 (germline): SNHLY, FYNNEI. The DNA read from the CDR3 is TGTGCCAGCAGTGACGGGAGCACAGATACG. Translation: CASSDGSTDT. In full, the CDR3 reads CASSDGSTDTQYF.

In regard to this clone: The CDR3 extends 3 residues past the end of the read, so its final part is completed from the germline J gene. The genes are TRBV2 and TRBJ2-3; D might be TRBD1 (5 bases). The CDR3 runs to 15 residues. Germline CDR1 and CDR2: SNHLY and FYNNEI. CDR3 DNA, as far as it was read: TGTGCCAGCAGTGAAATGGCAGGGCTCAATCAGCCG. Translated: CASSEMAGLNQP. The full-length CDR3 reads as CASSEMAGLNQPQYF.

Concerning this clone: The read ends 3 residues early relative to the CDR3; the germline J gene fills the gap. This chain links TRBV5-6 with TRBJ1-6, with 10 positions matching TRBD1. The length of the CDR3 is 15 residues. Per germline, CDR1 SGHDT and CDR2 YYEEEE. With 4 bases clipped from V and 7 bases from J, the junction kept 5 bases outside the gene matches. The part of the CDR3 DNA that was read is TGTGCCAGCAGCCCCCGGGACAGGGGAAATTCACCC. It yields the protein CASSPRDRGNSP. The full CDR3 reads CASSPRDRGNSPLHF. Full variable domain (outside the CDR3, taken from reference TRBV5-6 and TRBJ1-6): DAGVTQSPTHLIKTRGQQVTLRCSPKSGHDTVSWYQQALGQGPQFIFQYYEEEERQRGNFPDRFSGHQFPNYSSELNVNALLLGDSALYLCASSPRDRGNSPLHFGNGTRLTVT.

With regard to this clone: The read finishes 3 residues shy of the CDR3 end, and the germline J gene is used to complete it. This chain links TRBV5-4 with TRBJ2-1, with D possibly matching TRBD2 (7 bases). Trimming stripped 4 bases from V and 9 bases from J, with 14 bases between. This CDR3 is 13 amino acids long. Germline V gene lookup returns CDR1 SGHNT and CDR2 YYREEE (reference sequence). CDR3 region: CASSGGAWGEQFF. The sequenced CDR3 bases are TGTGCCAGCAGCGGGGGGGCCTGGGGTGAG.

The part of the CDR3 DNA that was read is TGTGCCAGCAGCTTGGCCAGGGGGAACACTGAA. It specifies CASSLARGNTE. The entire CDR3 protein reads CASSLARGNTEAFF. The chain has TRBV5-4 and TRBJ1-1; D may be TRBD1 (6 bases). The read gets to within 3 residues of the CDR3 end, and the germline J gene fills in the rest. CDR1 and CDR2 from the germline V gene are SGHNT and YYREEE (reference sequence). The CDR3 totals 14 residues. V lost 0 bases and J 1 base, leaving 7 bases between the germline ends.

About this clone itself: Read data end 3 residues before the CDR3 end; the end is taken from the germline J gene. V is TRBV4-1 and J is TRBJ1-1; D is unresolved. Looked up from germline, CDR1 is MGHRA and CDR2 is YSYEKL. Trimming took 4 bases from V and 1 from J, leaving 13 bases between them. This CDR3 is built from 15 residues. Partial CDR3 DNA: TGCGCCAGCAGCCGCACGCCGACGGGGAACACTGAA. Protein: CASSRTPTGNTE. The whole CDR3 is CASSRTPTGNTEAFF.

In the case of this clone: The sequenced fragment ends 3 residues before the CDR3 boundary, so the rest is inferred from the germline J gene. This sequence joins TRBV7-9 and TRBJ2-3, with TRBD1 identical over 7 bases. Germline CDR1 and CDR2: SEHNR and FQNEAQ (reference sequence). CDR3 size: 12 residues. CDR3 protein: CAISDRMGSQYF. The CDR3 DNA, read in part, is TGTGCCATTTCGGACAGGATGGGATCG.

Turning to this clone: The read terminates 3 residues ahead of where the CDR3 ends, so the germline J gene completes it. J is TRBJ2-1 and V is TRBV29-1, with TRBD2 matching over 11 bases. The CDR3 has 14 residues. Trimming at V came to 7 bases and at J to 6 bases, leaving 8 bases not matched to a gene. CDR1 SQVTM and CDR2 ANQGSEA come from the germline V gene. CDR3 DNA, as far as it was read: TGCAGCGGAACTCTAGCGGGGGGATTCAATGAG. Protein sequence: CSGTLAGGFNE. In full, the CDR3 reads CSGTLAGGFNEQFF.

As concerns this clone: Sequencing ends 3 residues short of the CDR3 end; the germline J gene provides the rest. The V gene is TRBV19, the J gene TRBJ1-1; D is undetermined. Trimming pared 5 bases from V and 7 bases from J, leaving 14 bases between. The CDR3 extends over 13 amino acids. CDR1 and CDR2 (germline): LNHDA, SQIVND (reference sequence). CDR3 loop: CASSPGLGFEAFF. CDR3 bases read: TGTGCCAGTAGTCCAGGACTAGGGTTTGAA.

In the case of this clone: The read ends 3 residues shy of where the CDR3 ends; the end is completed using the germline J gene. The rearrangement joins TRBV30 to TRBJ2-7; D is unclear. The CDR3 loop spans 11 amino acids. V lost 2 bases, J lost 5 bases, and 7 bases lay in between. Per germline, CDR1 GTSNPN and CDR2 SVGIG (reference sequence). CDR3 protein: CAWSPGHEQYF. The covered CDR3 bases are TGTGCCTGGAGTCCGGGTCACGAG.

Concerning this clone: With the read ending 3 residues before the CDR3 end, the germline J gene is used to fill in that end. This chain uses TRBV12-3 or TRBV12-4 with TRBJ2-7; 9 nucleotides align to TRBD1. This CDR3 is built from 15 residues. V lost 5 bases to trimming and J lost 3 bases; unmatched junction nucleotides: 8. The part of the CDR3 DNA that was read is TGTGCCAGCAGTAACGAGGACAGGGGTAGCTACGAG. Translated: CASSNEDRGSYE. The entire CDR3 protein reads CASSNEDRGSYEQYF.

Worth noting for this clone: Sequencing ends 3 residues short of the CDR3 end; the germline J gene provides the rest. This sequence joins TRBV28 and TRBJ2-7, with 10 nucleotides matching TRBD1. V was pared by 5 bases and J by 4 bases, with 2 bases of the junction left unmatched. This CDR3 is 13 amino acids long. Germline V gene lookup returns CDR1 MDHEN and CDR2 SYDVKM. The covered CDR3 bases are TGTGCCAGCAGTACGGGACAGGGGTACGAG. It is translated as CASSTGQGYE. The full CDR3 protein reads CASSTGQGYEQYF. The variable domain in full, with the rest retrieved from reference TRBV28 and TRBJ2-7, is DVKVTQSSRYLVKRTGEKVFLECVQDMDHENMFWYRQDPGLGLRLIYFSYDVKMKEKGDIPEGYSVSREKKERFSLILESASTNQTSMYLCASSTGQGYEQYFGPGTRLTVT.

As regards this clone: The DNA ends 3 residues before the CDR3 does, and the rest of the CDR3 is filled in from the germline J gene. This rearrangement joins TRBV11-2 to TRBJ2-1; 8 nucleotides line up with TRBD1. CDR3 length equals 13 residues. Germline loops: CDR1 SGHAT, CDR2 FQNNGV. V was pared by 5 bases and J by 5 bases, with 2 bases of the junction left unmatched. The CDR3 sequence is CASSPDRDNEQFF. CDR3 DNA, as far as it was read: TGTGCCAGCAGCCCGGACAGGGACAATGAG.

CDR3: CAWSPGGTLNSPLHF. CDR3 bases read: TGTGCCTGGAGTCCTGGCGGGACACTCAATTCACCC. The gene calls are TRBV30 and TRBJ1-6; TRBD1 is a possible D gene (6 bases). With the read ending 3 residues before the CDR3 end, the germline J gene is used to fill in that end. The germline gives CDR1 GTSNPN, CDR2 SVGIG (reference sequence). The CDR3 runs 15 residues. V dropped 2 bases and J dropped 7 bases, with 15 bases sitting between them.